This T cell receptor beta chain stems from a study of cytomegalovirus exposure and HLA in healthy donors. The PCR contained 60 Vbeta and 13 Jbeta primers. The method was immunoSEQ multiplex PCR; TCRdb's version includes in-frame clones alone and lacks a portion of them. The data hold fewer than 250,000 clones, with 80% observed a single time. Germline CDR1 and CDR2: SGHTA and FQGNSA. The V end lost 0 bases, the J end lost 4 bases, and 15 bases lay between the germline ends. CDR3 size: 16 residues. The chain carries TRBV7-2 and TRBJ2-5; tentatively, D is TRBD2 (6 bases). This TCR derives from a woman between 40 and 55 years old in good health and CMV-seronegative. Material: PBMCs. CDR3 DNA: TGTGCCAGCAGCTTAGCCCACGTGGGTAGCGGAGAGACCCAGTACTTC. Encoded protein: CASSLAHVGSGETQYF. The full variable domain, its missing parts supplied by reference TRBV7-2 and TRBJ2-5, is GAGVSQSPSNKVTEKGKDVELRCDPISGHTALYWYRQSLGQGLEFLIYFQGNSAPDKSGLPSDRFSAERTGGSVSTLTIQRTQQEDSAVYLCASSLAHVGSGETQYFGPGTRLLVL.